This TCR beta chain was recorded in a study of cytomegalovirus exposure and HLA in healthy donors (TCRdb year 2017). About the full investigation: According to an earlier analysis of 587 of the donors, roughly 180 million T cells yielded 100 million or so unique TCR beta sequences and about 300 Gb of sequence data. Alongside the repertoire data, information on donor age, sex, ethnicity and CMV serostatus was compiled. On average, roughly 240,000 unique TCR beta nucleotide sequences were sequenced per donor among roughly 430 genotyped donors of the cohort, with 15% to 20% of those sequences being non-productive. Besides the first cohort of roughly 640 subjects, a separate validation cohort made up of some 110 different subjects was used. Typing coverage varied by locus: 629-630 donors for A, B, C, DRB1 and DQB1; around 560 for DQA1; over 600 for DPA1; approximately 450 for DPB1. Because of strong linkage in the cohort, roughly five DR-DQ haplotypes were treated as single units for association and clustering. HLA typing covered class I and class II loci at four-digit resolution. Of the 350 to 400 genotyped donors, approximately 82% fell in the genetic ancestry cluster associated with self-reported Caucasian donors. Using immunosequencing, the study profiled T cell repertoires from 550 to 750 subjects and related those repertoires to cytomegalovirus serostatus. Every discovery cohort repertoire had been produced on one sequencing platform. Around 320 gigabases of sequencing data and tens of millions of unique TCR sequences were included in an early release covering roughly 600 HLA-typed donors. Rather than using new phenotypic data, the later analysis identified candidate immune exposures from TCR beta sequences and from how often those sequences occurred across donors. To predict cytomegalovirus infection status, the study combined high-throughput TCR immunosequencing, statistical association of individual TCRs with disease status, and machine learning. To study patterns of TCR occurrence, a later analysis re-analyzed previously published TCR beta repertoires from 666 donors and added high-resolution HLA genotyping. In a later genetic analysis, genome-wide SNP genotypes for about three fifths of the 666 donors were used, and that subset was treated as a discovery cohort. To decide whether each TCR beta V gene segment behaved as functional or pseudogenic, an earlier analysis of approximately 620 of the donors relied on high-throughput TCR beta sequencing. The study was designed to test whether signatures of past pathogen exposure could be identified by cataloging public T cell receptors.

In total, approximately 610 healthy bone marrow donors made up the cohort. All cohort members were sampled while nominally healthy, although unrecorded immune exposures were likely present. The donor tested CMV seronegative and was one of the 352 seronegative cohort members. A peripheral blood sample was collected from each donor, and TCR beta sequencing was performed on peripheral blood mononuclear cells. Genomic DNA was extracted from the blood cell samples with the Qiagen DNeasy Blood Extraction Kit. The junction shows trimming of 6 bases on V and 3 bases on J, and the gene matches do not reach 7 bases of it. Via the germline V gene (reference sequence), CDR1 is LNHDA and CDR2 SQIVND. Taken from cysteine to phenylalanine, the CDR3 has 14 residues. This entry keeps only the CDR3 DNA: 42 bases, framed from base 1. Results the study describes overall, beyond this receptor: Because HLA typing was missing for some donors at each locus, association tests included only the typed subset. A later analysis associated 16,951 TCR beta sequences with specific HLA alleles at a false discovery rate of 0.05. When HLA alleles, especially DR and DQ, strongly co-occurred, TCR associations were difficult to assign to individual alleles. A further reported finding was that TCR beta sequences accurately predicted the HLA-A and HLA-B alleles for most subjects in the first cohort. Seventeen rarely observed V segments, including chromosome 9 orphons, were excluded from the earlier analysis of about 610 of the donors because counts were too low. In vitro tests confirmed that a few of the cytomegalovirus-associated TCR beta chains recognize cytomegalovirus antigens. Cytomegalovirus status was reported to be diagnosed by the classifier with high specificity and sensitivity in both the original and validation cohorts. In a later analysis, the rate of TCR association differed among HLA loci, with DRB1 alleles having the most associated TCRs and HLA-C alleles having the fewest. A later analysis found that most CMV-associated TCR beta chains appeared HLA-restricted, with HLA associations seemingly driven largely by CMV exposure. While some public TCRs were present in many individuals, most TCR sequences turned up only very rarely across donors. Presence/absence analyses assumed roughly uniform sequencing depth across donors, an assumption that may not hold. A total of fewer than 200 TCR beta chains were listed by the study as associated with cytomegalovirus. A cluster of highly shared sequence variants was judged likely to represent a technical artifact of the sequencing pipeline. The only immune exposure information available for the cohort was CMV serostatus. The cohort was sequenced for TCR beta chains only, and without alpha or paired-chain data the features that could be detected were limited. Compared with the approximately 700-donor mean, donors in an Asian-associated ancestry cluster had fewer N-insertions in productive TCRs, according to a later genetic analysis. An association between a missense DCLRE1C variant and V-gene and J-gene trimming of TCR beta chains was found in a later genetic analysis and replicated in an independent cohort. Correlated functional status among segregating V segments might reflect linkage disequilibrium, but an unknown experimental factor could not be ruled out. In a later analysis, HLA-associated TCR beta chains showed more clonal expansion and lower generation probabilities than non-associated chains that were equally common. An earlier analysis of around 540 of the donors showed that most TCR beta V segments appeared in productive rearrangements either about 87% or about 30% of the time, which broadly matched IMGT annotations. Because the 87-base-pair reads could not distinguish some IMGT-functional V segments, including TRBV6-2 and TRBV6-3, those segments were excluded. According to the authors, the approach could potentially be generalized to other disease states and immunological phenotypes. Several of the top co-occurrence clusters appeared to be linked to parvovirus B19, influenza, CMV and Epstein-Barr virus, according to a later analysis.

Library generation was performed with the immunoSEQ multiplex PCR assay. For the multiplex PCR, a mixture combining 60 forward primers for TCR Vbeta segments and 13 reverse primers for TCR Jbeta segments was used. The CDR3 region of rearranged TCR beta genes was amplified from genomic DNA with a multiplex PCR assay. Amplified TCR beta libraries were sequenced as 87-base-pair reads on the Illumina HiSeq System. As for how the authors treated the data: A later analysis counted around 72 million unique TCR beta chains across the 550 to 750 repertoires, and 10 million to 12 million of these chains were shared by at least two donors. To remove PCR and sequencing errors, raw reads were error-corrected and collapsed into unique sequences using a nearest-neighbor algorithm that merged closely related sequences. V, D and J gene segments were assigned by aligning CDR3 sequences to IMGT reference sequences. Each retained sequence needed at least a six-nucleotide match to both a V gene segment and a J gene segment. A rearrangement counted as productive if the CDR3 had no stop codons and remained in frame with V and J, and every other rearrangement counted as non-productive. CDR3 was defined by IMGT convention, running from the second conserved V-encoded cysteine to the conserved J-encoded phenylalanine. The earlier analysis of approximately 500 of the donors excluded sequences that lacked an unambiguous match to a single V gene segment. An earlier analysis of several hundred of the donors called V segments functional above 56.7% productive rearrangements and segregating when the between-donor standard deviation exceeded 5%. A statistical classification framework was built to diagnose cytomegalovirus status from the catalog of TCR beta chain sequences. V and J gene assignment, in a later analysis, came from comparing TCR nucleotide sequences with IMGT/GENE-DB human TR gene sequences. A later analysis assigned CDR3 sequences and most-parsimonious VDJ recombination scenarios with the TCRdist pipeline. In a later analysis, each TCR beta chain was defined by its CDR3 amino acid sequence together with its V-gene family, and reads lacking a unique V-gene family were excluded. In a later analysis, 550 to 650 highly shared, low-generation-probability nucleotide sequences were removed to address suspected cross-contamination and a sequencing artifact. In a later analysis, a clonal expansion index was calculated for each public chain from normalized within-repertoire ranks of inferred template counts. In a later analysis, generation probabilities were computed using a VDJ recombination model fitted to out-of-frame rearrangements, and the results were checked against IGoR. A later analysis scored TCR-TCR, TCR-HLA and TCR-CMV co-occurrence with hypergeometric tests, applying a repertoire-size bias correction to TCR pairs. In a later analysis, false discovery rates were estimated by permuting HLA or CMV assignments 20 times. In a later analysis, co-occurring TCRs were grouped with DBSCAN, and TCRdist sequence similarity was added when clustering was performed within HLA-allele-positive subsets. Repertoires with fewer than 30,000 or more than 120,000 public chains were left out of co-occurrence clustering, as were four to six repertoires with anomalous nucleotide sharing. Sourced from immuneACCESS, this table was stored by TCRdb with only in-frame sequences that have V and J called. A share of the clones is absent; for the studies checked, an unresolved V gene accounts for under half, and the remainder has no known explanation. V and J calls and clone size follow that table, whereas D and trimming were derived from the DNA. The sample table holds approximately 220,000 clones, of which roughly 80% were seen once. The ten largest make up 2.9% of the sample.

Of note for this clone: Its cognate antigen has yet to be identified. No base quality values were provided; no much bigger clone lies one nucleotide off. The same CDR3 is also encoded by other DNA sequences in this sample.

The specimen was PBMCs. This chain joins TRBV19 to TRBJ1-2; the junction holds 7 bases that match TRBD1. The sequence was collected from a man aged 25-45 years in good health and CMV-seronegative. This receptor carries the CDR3 CASRTGWKDYGYTF. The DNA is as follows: TGTGCCAGTAGGACAGGGTGGAAGGACTATGGCTACACCTTC.